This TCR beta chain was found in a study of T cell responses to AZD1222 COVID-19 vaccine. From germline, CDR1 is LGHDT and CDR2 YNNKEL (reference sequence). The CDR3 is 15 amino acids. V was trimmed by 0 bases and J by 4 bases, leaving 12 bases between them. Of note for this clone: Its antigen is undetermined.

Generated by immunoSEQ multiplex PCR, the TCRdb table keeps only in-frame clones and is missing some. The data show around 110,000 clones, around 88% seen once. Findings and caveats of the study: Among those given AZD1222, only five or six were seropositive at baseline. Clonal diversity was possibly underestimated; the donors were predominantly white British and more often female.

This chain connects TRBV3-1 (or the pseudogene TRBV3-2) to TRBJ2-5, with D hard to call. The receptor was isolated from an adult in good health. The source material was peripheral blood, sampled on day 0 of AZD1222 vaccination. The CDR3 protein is CASSQDRWVLETQYF. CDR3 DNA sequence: TGTGCCAGCAGCCAAGATCGGTGGGTTTTAGAGACCCAGTACTTC.